A selection of T cell receptor beta chains follows, all from one sample in a study of blood T cell repertoires in COVID-19. The assay was immunoSEQ multiplex PCR, and TCRdb's table has in-frame clones only and misses some. The table records about 350,000 clones, over 75% of them present only once. Input material: PBMCs or T cells enriched from blood (not recorded which). These receptor sequences come from a woman in her twenties or thirties who had recovered from COVID-19. The CDR3 runs from the conserved cysteine through the conserved F or W. A D gene is named only where the DNA matches it firmly. Some rows have no size entry. The others give once, few or many, or a class for an expanded clone.

v_call,d_call,clone_size,j_call,cdr3_aa,cdr3_nt
TRBV3-1/TRBV3-2,TRBD1,few,TRBJ1-6,CASSQAGQGDSPLHF,TGTGCCAGCAGCCAGGCCGGGCAGGGGGATTCACCCCTCCACTTT
TRBV3-1/TRBV3-2,.,.,TRBJ2-2,CASNSQGNTGELFF,TGTGCCAGCAACTCTCAGGGGAACACCGGGGAGCTGTTTTTT
TRBV2,.,.,TRBJ1-6,CASNWGANSPLHF,TGTGCCAGCAACTGGGGCGCAAATTCACCCCTCCACTTT
TRBV5-8,.,.,TRBJ2-1,CASSRLGGSYNEQFF,TGTGCCAGCAGCCGACTCGGAGGGTCCTACAATGAGCAGTTCTTC
TRBV9,TRBD2,.,TRBJ2-7,CASSVGSPSGATYEQYF,TGTGCCAGCAGCGTAGGGTCCCCTAGCGGGGCCACCTACGAGCAGTACTTC
TRBV19,.,.,TRBJ2-7,CASTFSAGPSYEQYF,TGTGCCAGTACCTTCAGTGCAGGGCCGTCCTACGAGCAGTACTTC
TRBV4-2,TRBD2,.,TRBJ2-1,CASSQASGRVNEQFF,TGTGCCAGCAGCCAAGCTAGCGGGAGGGTCAATGAGCAGTTCTTC
TRBV9,.,few,TRBJ1-1,CASSVGAGGDTEAFF,TGTGCCAGCAGCGTAGGAGCCGGGGGGGACACTGAAGCTTTCTTT
TRBV27,TRBD2,.,TRBJ2-1,CASSLSLAGVGEQFF,TGTGCCAGCAGTTTATCCCTAGCGGGAGTGGGTGAGCAGTTCTTC
TRBV30,.,few,TRBJ1-6,CAWSVPGYSPLHF,TGTGCCTGGAGCGTCCCAGGGTATTCACCCCTCCACTTT
TRBV7-2,.,.,TRBJ2-3,CASSSSQGGDTQYF,TGTGCCAGCAGCTCAAGCCAGGGTGGAGATACGCAGTATTTT
TRBV5-6,TRBD1,few,TRBJ2-7,CASSLGPGQMGSQYF,TGTGCCAGCAGCTTGGGGCCGGGACAGATGGGTTCGCAGTACTTC
TRBV27,.,.,TRBJ2-2,CASSPITGGNGELFF,TGTGCCAGCTCCCCCATCACTGGGGGGAACGGGGAGCTGTTTTTT
TRBV10-3,TRBD1,.,TRBJ1-4,CAISGTGALGTNEKLFF,TGTGCCATCAGTGGGACAGGGGCCCTAGGCACTAATGAAAAACTGTTTTTT
TRBV9,.,.,TRBJ1-2,CASSPTTRFDYGYTF,TGTGCCAGCAGCCCGACAACCCGGTTCGACTATGGCTACACCTTC
TRBV30,.,many,TRBJ1-1,CAWNPGPTSNTEAFF,TGTGCCTGGAACCCTGGGCCGACGTCAAACACTGAAGCTTTCTTT
TRBV10-3,TRBD1,.,TRBJ1-2,CAISELNFPGQTYGYTF,TGTGCCATCAGTGAGTTAAACTTCCCGGGACAGACTTATGGCTACACCTTC
TRBV19,TRBD2,.,TRBJ2-3,CASSPGLAGRDTQYF,TGTGCCAGTAGTCCCGGGCTAGCGGGGAGAGATACGCAGTATTTT
TRBV7-6,TRBD1,.,TRBJ2-1,CASSLRGRGMDEQFF,TGTGCCAGCAGCTTACGGGGCAGGGGGATGGATGAGCAGTTCTTC
TRBV6-2/TRBV6-3,TRBD2,once,TRBJ2-7,CASSSTGRGAYEQYF,TGTGCCAGCAGTTCTACCGGCCGGGGGGCCTACGAGCAGTACTTC
TRBV4-1,TRBD1,once,TRBJ1-2,CASSQAATGVYGYTF,TGCGCCAGCAGCCAGGCCGCGACAGGGGTCTATGGCTACACCTTC
TRBV3-1/TRBV3-2,.,.,TRBJ1-2,CASSQDLIADGYTF,TGTGCCAGCAGCCAAGATCTTATAGCCGATGGCTACACCTTC
TRBV2,.,.,TRBJ2-3,CASSEGGSRTDTQYF,TGTGCCAGCAGTGAAGGAGGCTCTCGCACAGATACGCAGTATTTT
TRBV5-1,TRBD2,.,TRBJ2-2,CASSLALRTSTGELFF,TGCGCCAGCAGCTTGGCCCTCCGGACTAGTACCGGGGAGCTGTTTTTT
TRBV29-1,TRBD2,once,TRBJ2-5,CSVSLGLAGSETQYF,TGCAGCGTTTCGCTGGGTCTAGCGGGGAGTGAGACCCAGTACTTC
TRBV6-5,TRBD1,.,TRBJ1-1,CASSSWDRGAFF,TGTGCCAGCAGTTCCTGGGACAGAGGGGCTTTCTTT
TRBV3-1/TRBV3-2,.,.,TRBJ2-7,CASSQAGVTYEQYF,TGTGCCAGCAGCCAAGCAGGGGTAACCTACGAGCAGTACTTC
TRBV18,TRBD1,once,TRBJ2-7,CASSPDRDEQYF,TGTGCCAGCTCACCGGACAGGGACGAGCAGTACTTC
TRBV18,.,.,TRBJ1-1,CASSPLRGTEAFF,TGTGCCAGCTCACCACTTAGGGGCACTGAAGCTTTCTTT
TRBV28,.,once,TRBJ2-2,CASSTKRLTGELFF,TGTGCCAGCAGTACTAAGCGCCTGACCGGGGAGCTGTTTTTT
TRBV4-2,.,.,TRBJ1-4,CASSQESSRGGEKLFF,TGTGCCAGCAGCCAAGAAAGTTCCAGGGGCGGTGAAAAACTGTTTTTT
TRBV30,TRBD1,.,TRBJ2-2,CAWKVGGDTGELFF,TGTGCCTGGAAGGTAGGGGGCGACACCGGGGAGCTGTTTTTT
TRBV10-3,.,.,TRBJ2-7,CAISESRAGDFVYEQYF,TGTGCCATCAGTGAGTCCCGGGCAGGGGATTTTGTCTACGAGCAGTACTTC
TRBV19,.,.,TRBJ2-5,CASSIVGQLQETQYF,TGTGCCAGTAGTATAGTTGGACAGCTACAAGAGACCCAGTACTTC
TRBV5-1,TRBD1,.,TRBJ1-4,CASSAGQGLANEKLFF,TGCGCCAGCAGCGCGGGACAGGGGTTGGCAAATGAAAAACTGTTTTTT
TRBV19,TRBD2,.,TRBJ2-3,CASSGLAGITDTQYF,TGTGCCTCTTCCGGGCTAGCGGGGATCACAGATACGCAGTATTTT
TRBV6-1,TRBD1,.,TRBJ1-5,CASSAVGTDNIQPQHF,TGTGCCAGCAGTGCAGTCGGGACAGATAACATTCAGCCCCAGCATTTT
TRBV5-6,TRBD2,.,TRBJ2-1,CASSFSTSGVLTYNEQFF,TGTGCCAGCAGCTTCTCCACTAGCGGGGTTCTTACCTACAATGAGCAGTTCTTC
TRBV6-5,.,once,TRBJ2-3,CASTRVGVDTQYF,TGTGCCAGCACCCGGGTAGGAGTAGATACGCAGTATTTT
TRBV7-9,.,.,TRBJ2-7,CASSKVVHEQYF,TGTGCCAGCAGCAAAGTCGTCCACGAGCAGTACTTC
TRBV7-9,TRBD1,.,TRBJ2-7,CASKGQASSEQYF,TGTGCCAGCAAGGGACAGGCTTCGAGTGAGCAGTACTTC
TRBV2,TRBD1,.,TRBJ2-2,CASTTGGENTGELFF,TGTGCCAGCACAACAGGGGGCGAGAACACCGGGGAGCTGTTTTTT
TRBV4-1,.,.,TRBJ2-2,CASSQESYGAGELFF,TGCGCCAGCAGCCAAGAATCTTACGGGGCCGGGGAGCTGTTTTTT
TRBV25-1,.,.,TRBJ2-3,CASRLAGADTQYF,TGTGCCAGCAGACTTGCGGGCGCAGATACGCAGTATTTT
TRBV10-3,.,.,TRBJ2-1,CATYTGTRLNEQFF,TGTGCCACATACACCGGGACAAGACTTAATGAGCAGTTCTTC
TRBV5-1,TRBD1,.,TRBJ1-2,CASSLGTEDIYGYTF,TGCGCCAGCAGCCTTGGGACAGAAGATATCTATGGCTACACCTTC
TRBV24-1,TRBD1,.,TRBJ2-4,CATSEKPGQGAEWAKNIQYF,TGTGCCACCAGTGAGAAACCGGGACAGGGGGCGGAGTGGGCCAAAAACATTCAGTACTTC
TRBV6-5,TRBD1,.,TRBJ2-2,CASSHRGQAGELFF,TGTGCCAGCAGTCACAGGGGGCAAGCCGGGGAGCTGTTTTTT
TRBV4-2,TRBD1,.,TRBJ2-7,CASSPNQDRLNYEQYF,TGTGCCAGCAGCCCTAACCAGGACAGGTTAAACTACGAGCAGTACTTC